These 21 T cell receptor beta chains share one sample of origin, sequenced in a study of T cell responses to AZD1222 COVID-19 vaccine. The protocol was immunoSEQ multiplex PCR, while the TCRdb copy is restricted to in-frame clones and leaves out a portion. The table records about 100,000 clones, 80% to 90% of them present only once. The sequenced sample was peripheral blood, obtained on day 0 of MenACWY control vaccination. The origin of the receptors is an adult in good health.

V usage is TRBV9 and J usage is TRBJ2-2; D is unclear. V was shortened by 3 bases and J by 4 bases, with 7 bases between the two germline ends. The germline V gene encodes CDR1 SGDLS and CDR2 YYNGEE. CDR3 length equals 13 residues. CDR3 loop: CASSARSTGELFF. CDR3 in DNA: TGTGCCAGCAGCGCGCGTAGCACCGGGGAGCTGTTTTTT.

For the CDR3, the DNA is TGTGCCAGCACCTTTATCGCGCCAACAATCGTAAAAACTGGTGGCTACACCTTC. Translated, it gives CASTFIAPTIVKTGGYTF. This chain links TRBV7-8 with TRBJ1-2; no clear D gene. The CDR3 covers 18 residues. The germline V and J ends were trimmed by 7 bases and 7 bases, with 31 bases remaining between them. Germline V lookup: CDR1 SGHVS, CDR2 FQNEAQ.

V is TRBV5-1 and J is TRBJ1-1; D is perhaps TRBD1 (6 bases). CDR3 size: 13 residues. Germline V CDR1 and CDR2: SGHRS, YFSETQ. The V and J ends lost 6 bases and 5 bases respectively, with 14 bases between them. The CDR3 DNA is TGCGCCAGCAAAACAGGGCTAGGGACTGAAGCTTTCTTT. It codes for CASKTGLGTEAFF.

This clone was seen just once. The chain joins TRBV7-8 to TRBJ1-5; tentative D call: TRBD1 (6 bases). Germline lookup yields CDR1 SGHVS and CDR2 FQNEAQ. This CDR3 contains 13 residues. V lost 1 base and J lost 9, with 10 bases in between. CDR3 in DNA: TGTGCCAGCAGCTTAGAAGGGGGACGGCCCCAGCATTTT. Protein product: CASSLEGGRPQHF. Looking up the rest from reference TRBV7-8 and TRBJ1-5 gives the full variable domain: GAGVSQSPRYKVAKRGQDVALRCDPISGHVSLFWYQQALGQGPEFLTYFQNEAQLDKSGLPSDRFFAERPEGSVSTLKIQRTQQEDSAVYLCASSLEGGRPQHFGDGTRLSIL.

Here the CDR3 DNA reads TGTGCCAGCAGCATGGGTGTCCAGTATGGCTACACCTTC. Translation gives CASSMGVQYGYTF. The J gene is TRBJ1-2, the V gene TRBV7-2; D remains ambiguous. This CDR3 has 13 residues. The V and J ends lost 5 bases and 5 bases respectively, with 12 bases between them. The germline V gene encodes CDR1 SGHTA and CDR2 FQGNSA.

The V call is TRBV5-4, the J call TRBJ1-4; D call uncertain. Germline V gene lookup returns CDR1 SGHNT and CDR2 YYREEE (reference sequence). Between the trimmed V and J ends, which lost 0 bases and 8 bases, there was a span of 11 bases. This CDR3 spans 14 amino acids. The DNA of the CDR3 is TGTGCCAGCAGCTTGGCGTCGGGAAACGAAAAACTGTTTTTT. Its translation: CASSLASGNEKLFF.

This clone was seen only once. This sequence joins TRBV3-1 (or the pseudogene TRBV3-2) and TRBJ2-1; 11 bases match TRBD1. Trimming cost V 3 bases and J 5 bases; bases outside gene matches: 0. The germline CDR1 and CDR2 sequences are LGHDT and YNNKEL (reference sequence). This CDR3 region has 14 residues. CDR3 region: CASSQGQGDNEQFF. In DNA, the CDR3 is TGTGCCAGCAGCCAGGGACAGGGGGACAATGAGCAGTTCTTC.

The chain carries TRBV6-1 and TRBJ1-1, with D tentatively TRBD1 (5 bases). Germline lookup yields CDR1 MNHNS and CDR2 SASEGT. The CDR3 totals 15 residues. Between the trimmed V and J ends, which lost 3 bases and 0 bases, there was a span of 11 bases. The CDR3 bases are TGTGCCAGCAGTGATAGGGGACGGCTGAACACTGAAGCTTTCTTT. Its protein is CASSDRGRLNTEAFF.

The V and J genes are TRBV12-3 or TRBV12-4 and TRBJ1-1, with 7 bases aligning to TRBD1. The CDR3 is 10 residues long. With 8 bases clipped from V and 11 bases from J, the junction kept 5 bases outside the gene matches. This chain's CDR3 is CASRDSLAFF. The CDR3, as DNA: TGTGCCAGCCGGGACAGTTTGGCTTTCTTT.

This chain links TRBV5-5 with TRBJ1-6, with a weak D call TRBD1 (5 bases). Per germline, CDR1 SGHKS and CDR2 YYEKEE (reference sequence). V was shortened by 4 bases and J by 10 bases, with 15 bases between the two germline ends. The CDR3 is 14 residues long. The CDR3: CASSREGPGSPLHF. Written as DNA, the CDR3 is TGTGCCAGCAGCCGGGAGGGGCCGGGGTCACCCCTCCACTTT.

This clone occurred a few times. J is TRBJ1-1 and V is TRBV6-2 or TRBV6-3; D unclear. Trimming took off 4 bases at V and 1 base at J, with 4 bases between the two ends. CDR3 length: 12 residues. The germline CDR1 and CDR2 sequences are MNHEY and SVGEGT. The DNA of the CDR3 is TGTGCCAGCAGTTTGAGGAACACTGAAGCTTTCTTT. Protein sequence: CASSLRNTEAFF.

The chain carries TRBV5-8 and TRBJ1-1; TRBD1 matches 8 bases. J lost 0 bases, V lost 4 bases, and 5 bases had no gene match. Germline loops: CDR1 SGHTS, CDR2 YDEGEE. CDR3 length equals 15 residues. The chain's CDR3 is CASSAGTGMNTEAFF. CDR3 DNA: TGTGCCAGCAGCGCGGGGACAGGAATGAACACTGAAGCTTTCTTT.

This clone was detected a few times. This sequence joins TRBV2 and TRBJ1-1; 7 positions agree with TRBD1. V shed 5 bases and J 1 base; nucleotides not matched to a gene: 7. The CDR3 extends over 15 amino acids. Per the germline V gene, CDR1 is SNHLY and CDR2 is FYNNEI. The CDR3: CASSPFGTANTEAFF. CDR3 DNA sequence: TGTGCCAGCAGTCCATTCGGGACAGCGAACACTGAAGCTTTCTTT.

The CDR3 reads CASSSGGQGKADTQYF. The CDR3 DNA is TGTGCCAGCAGTTCTGGGGGGCAGGGTAAGGCAGATACGCAGTATTTT. The chain combines TRBV28 with TRBJ2-3, with D perhaps matching TRBD1 or TRBD2 (6 bases each). Trimming removed 4 bases at V and 4 bases at J, with 18 bases between. The germline gives CDR1 MDHEN, CDR2 SYDVKM. The CDR3 consists of 16 residues.

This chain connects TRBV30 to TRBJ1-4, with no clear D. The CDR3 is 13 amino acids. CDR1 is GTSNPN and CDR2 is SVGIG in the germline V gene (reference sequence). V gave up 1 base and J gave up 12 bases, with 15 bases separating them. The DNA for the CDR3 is TGTGCCTGGAGTGGTGTTCCACGAACTCAACTGTTTTTT. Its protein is CAWSGVPRTQLFF.

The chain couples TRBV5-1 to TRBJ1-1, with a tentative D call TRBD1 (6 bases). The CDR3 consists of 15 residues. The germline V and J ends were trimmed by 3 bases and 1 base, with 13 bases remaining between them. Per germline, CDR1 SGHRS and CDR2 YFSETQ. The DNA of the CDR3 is TGCGCCAGCAGCTCCCAGGGGTACTCGAACACTGAAGCTTTCTTT. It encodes CASSSQGYSNTEAFF. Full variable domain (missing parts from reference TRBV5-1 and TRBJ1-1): KAGVTQTPRYLIKTRGQQVTLSCSPISGHRSVSWYQQTPGQGLQFLFEYFSETQRNKGNFPGRFSGRQFSNSRSEMNVSTLELGDSALYLCASSSQGYSNTEAFFGQGTRLTVV.

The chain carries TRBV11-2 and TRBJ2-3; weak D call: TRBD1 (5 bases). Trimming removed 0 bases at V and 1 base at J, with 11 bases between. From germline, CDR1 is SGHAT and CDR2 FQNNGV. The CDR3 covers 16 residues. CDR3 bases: TGTGCCAGCAGCTTAGATCAGGGATGGGGCACAGATACGCAGTATTTT. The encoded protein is CASSLDQGWGTDTQYF.

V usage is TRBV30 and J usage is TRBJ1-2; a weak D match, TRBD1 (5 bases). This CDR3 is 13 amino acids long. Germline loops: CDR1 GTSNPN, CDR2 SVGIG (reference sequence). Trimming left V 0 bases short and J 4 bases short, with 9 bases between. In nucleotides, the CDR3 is TGTGCCTGGAGTGTACAGGAGCTCTATGGCTACACCTTC. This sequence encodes CAWSVQELYGYTF.

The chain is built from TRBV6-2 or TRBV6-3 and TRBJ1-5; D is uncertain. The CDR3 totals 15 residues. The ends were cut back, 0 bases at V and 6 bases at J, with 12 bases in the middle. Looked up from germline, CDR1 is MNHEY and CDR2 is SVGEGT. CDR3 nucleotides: TGTGCCAGCAGTTACTCGGGAAGGACCGGTCAGCCCCAGCATTTT. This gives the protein CASSYSGRTGQPQHF.

Here the CDR3 reads CATHSPLSDTQYF. DNA of the CDR3: TGTGCCACCCACAGCCCCCTCTCAGATACGCAGTATTTT. The V gene is TRBV24-1, the J gene TRBJ2-3, with D uncertain. Trimming left V 9 bases short and J 4 bases short, with 13 bases between. The CDR3 has 13 residues. From germline, CDR1 is KGHDR and CDR2 SFDVKD.

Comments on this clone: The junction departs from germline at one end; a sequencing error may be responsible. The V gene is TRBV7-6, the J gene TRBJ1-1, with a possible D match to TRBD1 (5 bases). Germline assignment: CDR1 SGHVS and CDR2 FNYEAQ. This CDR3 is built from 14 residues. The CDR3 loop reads CASSSGLMKTEAFF. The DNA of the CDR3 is TGTGCCAGCAGCTCGGGACTAATGAAGACTGAAGCTTTCTTT.